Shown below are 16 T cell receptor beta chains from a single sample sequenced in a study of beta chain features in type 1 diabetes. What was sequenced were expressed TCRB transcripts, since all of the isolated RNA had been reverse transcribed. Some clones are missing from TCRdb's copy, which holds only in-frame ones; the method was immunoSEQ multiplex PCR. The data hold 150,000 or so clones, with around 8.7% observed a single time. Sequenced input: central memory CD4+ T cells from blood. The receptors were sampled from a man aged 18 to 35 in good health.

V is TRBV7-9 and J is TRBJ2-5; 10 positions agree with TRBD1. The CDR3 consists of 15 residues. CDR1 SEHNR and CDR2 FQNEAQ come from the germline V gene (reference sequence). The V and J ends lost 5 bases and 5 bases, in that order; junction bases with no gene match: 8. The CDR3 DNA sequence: TGTGCCAGCAGCCGGGTTGGGACAGGGGTGGAGACCCAGTACTTC. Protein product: CASSRVGTGVETQYF. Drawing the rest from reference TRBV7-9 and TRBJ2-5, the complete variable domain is DTGVSQNPRHKITKRGQNVTFRCDPISEHNRLYWYRQTLGQGPEFLTYFQNEAQLEKSRLLSDRFSAERPKGSFSTLEIQRTEQGDSAMYLCASSRVGTGVETQYFGPGTRLLVL.

This CDR3 reads CASSRGTGAYGYTF. For the CDR3, the DNA is TGCGCCAGCAGCCGGGGTACAGGGGCCTATGGCTACACCTTC. The chain links TRBV5-1 to TRBJ1-2, with 7 bases that match TRBD1. Germline-derived CDR1 and CDR2 are SGHRS and YFSETQ. CDR3 length: 14 amino acids. V shed 4 bases and J 4 bases; nucleotides not matched to a gene: 7.

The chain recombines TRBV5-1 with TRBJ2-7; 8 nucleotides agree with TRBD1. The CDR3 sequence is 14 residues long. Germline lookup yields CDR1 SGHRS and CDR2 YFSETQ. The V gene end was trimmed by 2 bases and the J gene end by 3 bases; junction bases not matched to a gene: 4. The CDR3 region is CASSLTGGYYEQYF. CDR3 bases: TGCGCCAGCAGCTTAACAGGGGGTTACTACGAGCAGTACTTC.

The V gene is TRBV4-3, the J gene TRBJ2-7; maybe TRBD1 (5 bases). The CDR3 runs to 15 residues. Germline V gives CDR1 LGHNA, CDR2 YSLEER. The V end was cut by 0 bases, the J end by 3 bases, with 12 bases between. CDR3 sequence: CASSQEWPGIYEQYF. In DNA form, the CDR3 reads TGCGCCAGCAGCCAAGAATGGCCAGGGATCTACGAGCAGTACTTC.

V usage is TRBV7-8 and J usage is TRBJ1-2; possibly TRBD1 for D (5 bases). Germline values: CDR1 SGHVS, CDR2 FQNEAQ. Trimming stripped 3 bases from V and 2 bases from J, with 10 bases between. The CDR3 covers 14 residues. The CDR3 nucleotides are TGTGCCAGCAGCTTCCAGGGCCAGAACTATGGCTACACCTTC. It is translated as CASSFQGQNYGYTF.

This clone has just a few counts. DNA of the CDR3: TGTGCCAGCAGCCATCAGTCAACCCAAGAGACCCAGTACTTC. It translates to CASSHQSTQETQYF. This chain uses TRBV7-2 with TRBJ2-5; D is unresolved. The germline gives CDR1 SGHTA, CDR2 FQGNSA. V lost 5 bases to trimming and J lost 1 base, with 11 bases between them. This CDR3 is 14 amino acids long.

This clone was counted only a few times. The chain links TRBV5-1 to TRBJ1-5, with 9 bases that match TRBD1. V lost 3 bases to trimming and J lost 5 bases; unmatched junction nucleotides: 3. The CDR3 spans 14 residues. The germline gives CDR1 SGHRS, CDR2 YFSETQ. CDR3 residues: CASSWTGVDQPQHF. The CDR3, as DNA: TGCGCCAGCAGCTGGACAGGGGTAGATCAGCCCCAGCATTTT.

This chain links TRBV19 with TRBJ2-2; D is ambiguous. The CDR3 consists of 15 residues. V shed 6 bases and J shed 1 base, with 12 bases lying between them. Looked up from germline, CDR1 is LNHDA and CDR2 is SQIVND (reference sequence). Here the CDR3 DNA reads TGTGCCAGTAGGCCCCCAGTCGTGAACACCGGGGAGCTGTTTTTT. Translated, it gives CASRPPVVNTGELFF.

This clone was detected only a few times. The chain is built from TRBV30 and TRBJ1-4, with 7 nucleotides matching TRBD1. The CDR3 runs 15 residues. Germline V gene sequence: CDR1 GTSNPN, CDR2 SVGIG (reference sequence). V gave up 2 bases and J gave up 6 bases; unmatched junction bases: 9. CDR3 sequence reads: CAWSPPDRLHEKLFF. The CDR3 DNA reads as TGTGCCTGGAGTCCCCCGGACAGGTTGCATGAAAAACTGTTTTTT.

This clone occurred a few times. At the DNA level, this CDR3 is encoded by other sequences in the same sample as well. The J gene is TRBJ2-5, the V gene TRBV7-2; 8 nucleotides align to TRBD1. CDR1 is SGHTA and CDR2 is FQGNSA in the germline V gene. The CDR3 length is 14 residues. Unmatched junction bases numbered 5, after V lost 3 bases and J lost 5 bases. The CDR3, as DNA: TGTGCCAGCAGCTTTCAGGGGGCGCGGGAGACCCAGTACTTC. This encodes CASSFQGARETQYF.

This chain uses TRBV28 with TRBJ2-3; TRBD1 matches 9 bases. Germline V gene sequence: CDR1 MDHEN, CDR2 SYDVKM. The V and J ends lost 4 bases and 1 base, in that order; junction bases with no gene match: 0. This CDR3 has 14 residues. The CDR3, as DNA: TGTGCCAGCAGTTGGACAGGGGGCACAGATACGCAGTATTTT. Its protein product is CASSWTGGTDTQYF.

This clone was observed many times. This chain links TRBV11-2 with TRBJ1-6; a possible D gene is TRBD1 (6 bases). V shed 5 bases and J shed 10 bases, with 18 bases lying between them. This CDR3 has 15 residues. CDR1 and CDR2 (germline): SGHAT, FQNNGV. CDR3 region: CASSGRAGAVSPLHF. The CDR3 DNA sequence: TGTGCCAGCAGCGGGAGAGCAGGGGCTGTCTCACCCCTCCACTTT.

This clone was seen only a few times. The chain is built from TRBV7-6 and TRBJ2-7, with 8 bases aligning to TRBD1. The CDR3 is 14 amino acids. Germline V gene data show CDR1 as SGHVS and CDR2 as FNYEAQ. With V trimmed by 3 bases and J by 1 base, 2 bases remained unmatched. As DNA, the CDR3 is TGTGCCAGCAGCTTGGGACAGGCGTCCTACGAGCAGTACTTC. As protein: CASSLGQASYEQYF.

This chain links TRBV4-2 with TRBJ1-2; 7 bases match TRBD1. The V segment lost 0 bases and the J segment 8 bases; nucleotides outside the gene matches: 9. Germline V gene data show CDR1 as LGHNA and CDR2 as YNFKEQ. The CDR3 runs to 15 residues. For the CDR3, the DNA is TGTGCCAGCAGCCAAGATCTTGACAGGGAGGAAGGCTACACCTTC. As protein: CASSQDLDREEGYTF.

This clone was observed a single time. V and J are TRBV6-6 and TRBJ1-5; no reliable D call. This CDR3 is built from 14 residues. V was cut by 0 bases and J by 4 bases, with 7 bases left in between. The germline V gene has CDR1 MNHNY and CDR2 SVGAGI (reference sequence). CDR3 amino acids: CASSYSGRNQPQHF. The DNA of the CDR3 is TGTGCCAGCAGTTACTCGGGCCGTAATCAGCCCCAGCATTTT.

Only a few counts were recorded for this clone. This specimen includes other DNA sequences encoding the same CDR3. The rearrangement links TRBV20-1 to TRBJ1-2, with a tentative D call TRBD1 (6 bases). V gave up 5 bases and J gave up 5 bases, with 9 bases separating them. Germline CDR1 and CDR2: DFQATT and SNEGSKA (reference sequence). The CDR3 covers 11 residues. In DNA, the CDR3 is TGCAGTGCTGTACAGGGATATGGCTACACCTTC. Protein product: CSAVQGYGYTF.